This T cell receptor (beta chain) was retrieved from a study of T cells after yellow fever vaccination. Study results and limitations: A faster peak, day 5 versus 15, was reached by the weaker secondary response.

Each CDR3 protein is one row after TCRdb ran MiXCR on the 5' RACE reads. Of hundreds of thousands of distinct CDR3 sequences in the sample, 10% to 15% were seen once. This clonotype has a count of ten or more. The antigen is undetermined. This CDR3 comprises 13 residues. Germline CDR1 is MDHEN and CDR2 is SYDVKM. Between the trimmed V and J ends, which lost 5 bases and 4 bases, there was a span of 11 bases. This sequence joins TRBV28 and TRBJ1-2; no firm D call. This TCR came from a man aged 25-45 years who received the YFV17D yellow fever vaccine. Sequences were derived from PBMCs, sampled on the day of the yellow fever booster vaccination. The CDR3 spells CASSIPEGYGYTF. CDR3 in DNA: TGTGCCAGCAGTATCCCCGAGGGCTATGGCTACACCTTC.